These 9 T cell receptor beta chains were sequenced from one sample in a study of CD8 T cells in Susac syndrome. Random-hexamer reverse transcription was applied to about 0.45 to 1 ug RNA. TCRdb processed the immunoSEQ multiplex PCR reads anew with MiXCR; each CDR3 protein has one entry. Among about 190,000 distinct CDR3 sequences listed, 93% were seen once. The source material was CD4+ T cells from PBMCs. The receptors were gathered from a human donor in good health.

The chain uses TRBV20-1 and TRBJ2-1; 8 bases line up with TRBD2. Per germline, CDR1 DFQATT and CDR2 SNEGSKA (reference sequence). The CDR3 contains 15 residues. The V segment lost 5 bases and the J segment 2 bases; nucleotides outside the gene matches: 8. CDR3 residues: CSARPAGGAYNEQFF. CDR3 DNA: TGCAGTGCTCGCCCGGCGGGGGGTGCCTACAATGAGCAGTTCTTC.

This clonotype was detected once. The chain recombines TRBV12-3 or TRBV12-4 with TRBJ2-7, with a weak D call TRBD2 (7 bases). Between the trimmed V and J ends, which lost 5 bases and 3 bases, there was a span of 20 bases. The CDR3 runs 16 residues. The CDR3 protein is CASSRLGGQGIYEQYF. CDR3 DNA sequence: TGTGCCAGCAGTCGACTCGGGGGGCAGGGTATCTACGAGCAGTACTTC.

This clonotype was seen a handful of times. The rearrangement uses TRBV11-2 and TRBJ1-1; D is unresolved. Trimming removed 1 base at V and 2 bases at J, with 8 bases between. The CDR3 runs to 14 residues. Germline loops: CDR1 SGHAT, CDR2 FQNNGV. The CDR3 here is CASSLVFSNTEAFF. The DNA of the CDR3 is TGTGCCAGCAGCTTAGTTTTCAGCAACACTGAAGCTTTCTTT.

The chain recombines TRBV6-6 with TRBJ2-3; either TRBD1 or TRBD2 may fit D (6 bases each). Germline-derived CDR1 and CDR2 are MNHNY and SVGAGI (reference sequence). This CDR3 spans 14 amino acids. Trimming removed 2 bases at V and 5 bases at J, with 11 bases between. The CDR3 sequence is CASSYGGGVDTQYF. In DNA form, the CDR3 reads TGTGCCAGCAGTTACGGAGGGGGAGTAGATACGCAGTATTTT.

The chain recombines TRBV9 with TRBJ1-5; D is uncertain. Trimming pared 0 bases from V and 3 bases from J, leaving 7 bases between. CDR3 length: 14 amino acids. Per germline, CDR1 SGDLS and CDR2 YYNGEE. CDR3 sequence reads: CASSVGGPNQPQHF. CDR3 DNA sequence: TGTGCCAGCAGCGTAGGCGGGCCCAATCAGCCCCAGCATTTT.

The V gene is TRBV13, the J gene TRBJ1-2; D ambiguous. Germline V gives CDR1 PRHDT, CDR2 FYEKMQ (reference sequence). Trimming pared 2 bases from V and 8 bases from J, leaving 15 bases between. The CDR3 loop spans 14 amino acids. Here the CDR3 DNA reads TGTGCCAGCAGCTTAACCCTTTCAGCGTGGGGCTACACCTTC. Its protein is CASSLTLSAWGYTF.

This sequence joins TRBV7-2 and TRBJ2-1; the D gene is possibly TRBD1 (7 bases). The germline V and J ends were trimmed by 6 bases and 9 bases, with 15 bases remaining between them. The CDR3 length is 13 residues. Germline V gives CDR1 SGHTA, CDR2 FQGNSA. CDR3 region: CASRGGQHREQFF. The CDR3 nucleotides are TGTGCCAGCAGGGGGGGACAGCACCGTGAGCAGTTCTTC.

This chain uses TRBV25-1 with TRBJ2-1; TRBD2 might be the D (5 bases). Germline CDR1 MGHDK, CDR2 SYGVNS. Trimming removed 0 bases at V and 5 bases at J, with 5 bases between. The CDR3 is 13 residues long. The CDR3 loop is CASSEYGNNEQFF. CDR3 sequence (DNA): TGTGCCAGCAGTGAATACGGGAACAATGAGCAGTTCTTC.

This clonotype turned up a few times. The V and J genes are TRBV7-2 and TRBJ2-6, with a tentative D call TRBD2 (6 bases). Germline-derived CDR1 and CDR2 are SGHTA and FQGNSA. V was shortened by 6 bases and J by 0 bases, with 9 bases between the two germline ends. This CDR3 region has 15 residues. CDR3 sequence reads: CASSLGGSGANVLTF. CDR3 nucleotides: TGTGCCAGCAGTCTGGGGGGCTCTGGGGCCAACGTCCTGACTTTC.